What follows are 5 T cell receptor beta chains derived from one specimen sequenced in a study of Tregs in tolerant kidney transplant recipients (dated by TCRdb to the late 2010s). Explained via the paper, the time point label denotes: 6 months after combined kidney and bone marrow transplant. The transplants used related donors with nonmyeloablative bone marrow transplantation, and mixed chimerism in the human trials was transient. Library generation was performed with the immunoSEQ multiplex PCR assay. This immuneACCESS table, as held by TCRdb, lists in-frame sequences with V and J called but not all clones. Of the missing ones, under half trace to an unresolved V gene in checked studies; the others have no known cause. In this sample the table shows 55,000 to 75,000 clones, about 89% of which occur a single time. The top ten clonotypes cover about 3.8% of the sample. Sequenced here: CD4+ T cells from blood (PBMCs), sampled 6 months after the transplant. Source of these receptors: a human patient who received a combined kidney and bone marrow transplant. Some T cells may originate with the graft donor following a transplant.

This CDR3 is CASSSGYEKLFF. CDR3 sequence (DNA): TGTGCCAGCTCATCGGGATATGAAAAACTGTTTTTT. The chain combines TRBV18 with TRBJ1-4; D call uncertain. V shed 5 bases and J shed 6 bases, with 7 bases lying between them. The CDR3 runs 12 residues. The V gene's germline CDR1 is KGHSH and CDR2 LQKENI. Using reference TRBV18 and TRBJ1-4 for the parts outside the CDR3, the full variable domain is NAGVMQNPRHLVRRRGQEARLRCSPMKGHSHVYWYRQLPEEGLKFMVYLQKENIIDESGMPKERFSAEFPKEGPSILRIQQVVRGDSAAYFCASSSGYEKLFFGSGTQLSVL.

The chain recombines TRBV15 with TRBJ2-7; the D is unclear. Germline V gene data show CDR1 as LNHNV and CDR2 as YYDKDF (reference sequence). The V end lost 2 bases, the J end lost 5 bases, and 13 bases lay between the germline ends. The CDR3 loop spans 14 amino acids. The CDR3 loop reads CATSRLYPPHEQYF. For the CDR3, the DNA is TGTGCCACCAGCAGACTTTATCCCCCCCACGAGCAGTACTTC.

This clone came up once. The chain is built from TRBV5-1 and TRBJ1-4, with 7 bases matching TRBD1. Germline loops: CDR1 SGHRS, CDR2 YFSETQ. The CDR3 consists of 14 residues. After removal of 5 bases from V and 5 bases from J, the junction contained 6 bases not matched to a gene. The CDR3 reads CASSRTGGNEKLFF. In DNA, the CDR3 is TGCGCCAGCAGTCGGACAGGTGGGAATGAAAAACTGTTTTTT.

The rearrangement links TRBV7-9 to TRBJ2-7, with D maybe TRBD1 (6 bases). Trimming shortened V by 5 bases and J by 1 base, and 15 bases separated the two germline ends. Germline V gene sequence: CDR1 SEHNR, CDR2 FQNEAQ (reference sequence). The CDR3 consists of 15 residues. The CDR3 DNA reads TGTGCCAGCAGCCGCCTAGACAGGCCTTCCTACGAGCAGTACTTC. Its translation is CASSRLDRPSYEQYF.

This clone was seen only once. The chain couples TRBV7-2 to TRBJ2-7, with 7 nucleotides matching TRBD1. This CDR3 comprises 15 residues. V was clipped by 2 bases and J by 7 bases; unmatched bases: 11. CDR1 is SGHTA, CDR2 FQGNSA, per germline. CDR3 amino acids: CASSLFKGAPREQYF. The CDR3 DNA reads as TGTGCCAGCAGCTTATTTAAGGGGGCGCCCCGGGAGCAGTACTTC.